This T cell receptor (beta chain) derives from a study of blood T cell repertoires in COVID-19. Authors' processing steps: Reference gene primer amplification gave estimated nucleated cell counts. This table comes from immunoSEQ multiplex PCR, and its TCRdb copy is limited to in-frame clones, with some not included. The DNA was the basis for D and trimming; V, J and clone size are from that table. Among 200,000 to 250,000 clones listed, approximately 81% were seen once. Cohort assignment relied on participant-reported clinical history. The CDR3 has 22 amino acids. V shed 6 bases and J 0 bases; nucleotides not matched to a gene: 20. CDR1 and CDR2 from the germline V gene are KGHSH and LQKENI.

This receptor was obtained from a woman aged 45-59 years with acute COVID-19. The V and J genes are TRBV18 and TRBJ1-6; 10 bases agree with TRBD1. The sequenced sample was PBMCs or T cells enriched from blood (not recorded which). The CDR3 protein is CASSHTPRDRGSPSSYNSPLHF. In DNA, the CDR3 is TGTGCCAGCTCTCATACACCTCGGGACAGGGGCTCCCCGAGCTCCTATAATTCACCCCTCCACTTT.